What follows are 14 T cell receptor beta chains derived from one specimen sequenced in a study of T-cell reconstitution after alpha-beta-depleted transplantation in children. TCRbeta library preparation incorporated unique molecular identifiers. TCRdb re-called the PCR reads with MiXCR, one entry per CDR3 protein. This sample yields about 360,000 distinct CDR3 sequences, of which roughly 15% are seen a single time; 3.5% to 4.5% belongs to the top ten. Here the sequenced sample was PBMCs, taken from the stem cell graft. The receptor source for this set is a human donor who donated a stem cell graft to a child with Fanconi anemia.

There are many counts of this clonotype. V usage is TRBV5-6 and J usage is TRBJ2-2, with D perhaps assigned TRBD1 or TRBD2 (5 bases each). CDR3 length: 14 amino acids. V lost 0 bases to trimming and J lost 4 bases, with 7 bases between them. Germline V gene sequence: CDR1 SGHDT, CDR2 YYEEEE. CDR3 sequence: CASSLEGTTGELFF. The CDR3, as DNA: TGTGCCAGCAGCTTGGAAGGGACCACCGGGGAGCTGTTTTTT.

This chain connects TRBV29-1 to TRBJ1-2, with 12 bases aligning to TRBD1. The CDR3 spans 15 residues. The germline V gene encodes CDR1 SQVTM and CDR2 ANQGSEA. The V gene end was trimmed by 6 bases and the J gene end by 9 bases; junction bases not matched to a gene: 14. CDR3 nucleotides: TGCAGCGTCCGCGGGACAGGGGGCTATTTCGAGAGCTACACCTTC. It codes for CSVRGTGGYFESYTF.

V is TRBV6-1 and J is TRBJ1-1; D call uncertain. Germline lookup yields CDR1 MNHNS and CDR2 SASEGT. The ends were cut back, 5 bases at V and 3 bases at J, with 10 bases in the middle. The CDR3 runs 13 residues. The CDR3 protein is CASSRIRDTEAFF. In nucleotides, the CDR3 is TGTGCCAGCAGTCGAATCAGAGACACTGAAGCTTTCTTT.

This clonotype was counted at least ten times. This chain uses TRBV29-1 with TRBJ2-5; 15 nucleotides line up with TRBD2. The germline CDR1 and CDR2 sequences are SQVTM and ANQGSEA. V shed 7 bases, J shed 5 bases, and the junction held 8 bases outside the gene matches. The CDR3 loop spans 15 amino acids. CDR3 region: CSAWTSGGAGETQYF. CDR3 sequence (DNA): TGCAGCGCCTGGACTAGCGGGGGGGCCGGGGAGACCCAGTACTTC.

This clonotype appeared a few times. The V gene is TRBV15, the J gene TRBJ2-2; TRBD2 aligns across 13 bases. Germline CDR1 LNHNV, CDR2 YYDKDF (reference sequence). This CDR3 is built from 14 residues. V lost 8 bases and J lost 6; bases outside the gene matches: 3. The CDR3 loop reads CATVGLAGAGELFF. CDR3 nucleotide sequence: TGTGCCACCGTCGGACTAGCGGGGGCCGGGGAGCTGTTTTTT.

This clonotype was seen repeatedly, ten times or more. The gene calls are TRBV11-1 and TRBJ1-1; the D gene is possibly TRBD1 (5 bases). Germline values: CDR1 SGHAT, CDR2 FQDESV (reference sequence). V was trimmed by 6 bases and J by 3 bases, leaving 29 bases between them. There are 19 residues in the CDR3. CDR3 coding DNA: TGTGCCAGCAGTCCAGGACCCTCCTTTGCAGGGTTGTGGGACACTGAAGCTTTCTTT. This gives the protein CASSPGPSFAGLWDTEAFF.

This clonotype was picked up many times. The chain uses TRBV29-1 and TRBJ2-3, with 7 bases that match TRBD2. This CDR3 is 13 amino acids long. Losses at the gene ends were 4 bases for V and 2 bases for J; bases not matched to a gene: 3. The germline V gene has CDR1 SQVTM and CDR2 ANQGSEA. CDR3 nucleotide sequence: TGCAGCGTTGGTACTAGCGACACAGATACGCAGTATTTT. Translating it yields CSVGTSDTDTQYF.

The gene calls are TRBV6-2 or TRBV6-3 and TRBJ1-1; no firm D call. Trimming cost V 11 bases and J 12 bases, with 19 bases left between them. The CDR3 contains 11 residues. Germline V gives CDR1 MNHEY, CDR2 SVGEGT. CDR3 sequence: CASTVGSSSFF. The CDR3 bases are TGTGCCTCTACCGTAGGCTCGTCATCTTTCTTT.

On this clonotype: A much larger clone is a single base away; this may be a read error. As the CDR3 is not closed by the conserved phenylalanine or tryptophan, this likely results from a read error. The chain employs TRBV20-1 and TRBJ1-2; D not resolved. The germline V and J ends were trimmed by 0 bases and 9 bases, with 14 bases remaining between them. This CDR3 has 13 amino acids. Germline V lookup: CDR1 DFQATT, CDR2 SNEGSKA (reference sequence). CDR3 in amino acids: CSARDGGSGSYTY. CDR3 coding DNA: TGCAGTGCTAGAGATGGCGGTTCCGGCAGCTACACCTAC.

This clonotype was counted many times. The V call is TRBV24-1, the J call TRBJ2-7, with D possibly being TRBD2 (5 bases). The CDR3 sequence is 13 residues long. The germline V and J ends were trimmed by 3 bases and 9 bases, with 14 bases remaining between them. CDR1 and CDR2 from the germline V gene are KGHDR and SFDVKD. In DNA form, the CDR3 reads TGTGCCACCAGTGATCCCTCCCGGGATTTGCAGTACTTC. This codes for CATSDPSRDLQYF.

The chain uses TRBV7-8 and TRBJ1-5; D uncertain. This CDR3 has 13 amino acids. V lost 1 base and J lost 7, with 8 bases in between. The germline gives CDR1 SGHVS, CDR2 FQNEAQ. The CDR3 reads CASSLESVQPQHF. The DNA of the CDR3 is TGTGCCAGCAGCTTAGAATCGGTCCAGCCCCAGCATTTT.

The chain has TRBV20-1 and TRBJ1-6; D is ambiguous. The CDR3 sequence is 15 residues long. Per the germline V gene, CDR1 is DFQATT and CDR2 is SNEGSKA (reference sequence). V was pared by 1 base and J by 8 bases, with 15 bases between. The CDR3 DNA is TGCAGTGCTAGAGCTCGCCACGGACGTTATTCACCCCTCCACTTT. Translated, it gives CSARARHGRYSPLHF.

This rearrangement joins TRBV7-9 to TRBJ2-1, with 7 positions matching TRBD2. The CDR3 is made up of 13 amino acids. Trimming removed 5 bases from V and 7 bases from J; junction bases left unmatched: 5. Germline V gene lookup returns CDR1 SEHNR and CDR2 FQNEAQ (reference sequence). The CDR3 DNA reads TGTGCCAGCAGCCAGACTAGCAGTAATGAGCAGTTCTTC. This translates into CASSQTSSNEQFF.

The V call is TRBV5-1, the J call TRBJ1-2; 8 bases fit TRBD1. Per the germline V gene, CDR1 is SGHRS and CDR2 is YFSETQ. Unmatched junction bases numbered 16, after V lost 4 bases and J lost 8 bases. The CDR3 sequence is 16 residues long. In DNA, the CDR3 is TGCGCCAGCAGCCTACCTCAGGGGGCGCAAGCTACCGGCTACACCTTC. Translated, it gives CASSLPQGAQATGYTF.